This TCR beta chain originates from a study of T-cell memory formation after mild COVID-19. In the study overall: TCR clusters showed largely donor specificity.

From the 5' RACE reads, TCRdb called clonotypes with MiXCR, one entry per CDR3 protein. Of 500,000 to 600,000 distinct CDR3 sequences listed, around 17% are singletons. Comments on this clonotype: The antigen remains unidentified.

General study findings and limits: Some clones that responded were present in memory (sampled pre-infection), which suggests cross-reactive memory joined.

Trimming shortened V by 2 bases and J by 9 bases, and 11 bases separated the two germline ends. This CDR3 region has 13 residues. Material for sequencing was PBMCs or a T cell subset sorted from them (not recorded which). This receptor was obtained from an adult woman who had mild COVID-19 (a few samples of this study predate the infection). Cell type and time point are not known. The V call is TRBV12-3 or TRBV12-4, the J call TRBJ2-1; no clear D gene. The CDR3 loop reads CASSLLGKLEQFF. In nucleotides, the CDR3 is TGTGCCAGCAGTTTACTGGGCAAACTTGAGCAGTTCTTC.